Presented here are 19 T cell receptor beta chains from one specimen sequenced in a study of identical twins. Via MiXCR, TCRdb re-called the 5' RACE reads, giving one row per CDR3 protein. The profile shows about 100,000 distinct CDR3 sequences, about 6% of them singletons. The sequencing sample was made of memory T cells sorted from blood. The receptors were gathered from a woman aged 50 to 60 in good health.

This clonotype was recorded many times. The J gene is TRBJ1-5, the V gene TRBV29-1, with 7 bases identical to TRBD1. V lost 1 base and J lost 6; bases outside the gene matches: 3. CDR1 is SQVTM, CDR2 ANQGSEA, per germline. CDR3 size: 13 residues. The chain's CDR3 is CSVEGQGGQPQHF. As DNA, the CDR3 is TGCAGCGTTGAAGGTCAGGGGGGTCAGCCCCAGCATTTT.

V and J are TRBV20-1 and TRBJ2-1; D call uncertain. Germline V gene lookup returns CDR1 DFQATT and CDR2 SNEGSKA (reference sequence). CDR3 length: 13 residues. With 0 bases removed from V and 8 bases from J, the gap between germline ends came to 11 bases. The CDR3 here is CSAREENGDEQFF. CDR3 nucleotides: TGCAGTGCTAGAGAAGAGAACGGCGATGAGCAGTTCTTC.

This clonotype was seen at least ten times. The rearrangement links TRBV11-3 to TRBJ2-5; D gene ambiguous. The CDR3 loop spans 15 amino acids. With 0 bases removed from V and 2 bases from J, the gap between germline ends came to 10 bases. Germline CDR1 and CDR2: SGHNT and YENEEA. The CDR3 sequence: CASSLDGNGQETQYF. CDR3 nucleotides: TGTGCCAGCAGCTTAGATGGTAACGGACAAGAGACCCAGTACTTC.

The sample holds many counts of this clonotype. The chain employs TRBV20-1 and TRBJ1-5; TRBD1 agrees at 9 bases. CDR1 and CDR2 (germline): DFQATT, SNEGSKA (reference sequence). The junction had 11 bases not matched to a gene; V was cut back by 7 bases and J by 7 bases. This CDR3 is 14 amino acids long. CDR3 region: CSGRTGGPKQPQHF. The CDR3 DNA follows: TGCAGTGGGCGCACAGGGGGCCCTAAACAGCCCCAGCATTTT.

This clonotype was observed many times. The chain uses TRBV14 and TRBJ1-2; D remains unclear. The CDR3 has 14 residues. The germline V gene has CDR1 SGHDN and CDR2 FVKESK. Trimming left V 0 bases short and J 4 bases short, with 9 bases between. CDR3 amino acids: CASSQDLGAYGYTF. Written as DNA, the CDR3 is TGTGCCAGCAGCCAAGATCTTGGCGCCTATGGCTACACCTTC. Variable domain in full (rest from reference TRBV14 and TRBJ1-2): EAGVTQFPSHSVIEKGQTVTLRCDPISGHDNLYWYRRVMGKEIKFLLHFVKESKQDESGMPNNRFLAERTGGTYSTLKVQPAELEDSGVYFCASSQDLGAYGYTFGSGTRLTVV.

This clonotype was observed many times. CDR3 in amino acids: CASSYSRGSYEQYV. CDR3 nucleotide sequence: TGTGCCAGCAGTTACTCGCGGGGCTCCTACGAGCAGTACGTC. V gene TRBV6-5 combines with J gene TRBJ2-7; possibly TRBD2 for D (6 bases). Per the germline V gene, CDR1 is MNHEY and CDR2 is SVGAGI. The CDR3 is made up of 14 amino acids. Deletions cut 0 bases from V and 0 bases from J, with 6 bases between.

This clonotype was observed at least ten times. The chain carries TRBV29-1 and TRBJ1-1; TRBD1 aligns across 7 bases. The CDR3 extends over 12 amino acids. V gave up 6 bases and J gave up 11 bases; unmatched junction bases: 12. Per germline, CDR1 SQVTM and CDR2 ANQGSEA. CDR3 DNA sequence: TGCAGCGTGCACACAGGGGCCCTACGCGCTTTCTTT. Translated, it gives CSVHTGALRAFF.

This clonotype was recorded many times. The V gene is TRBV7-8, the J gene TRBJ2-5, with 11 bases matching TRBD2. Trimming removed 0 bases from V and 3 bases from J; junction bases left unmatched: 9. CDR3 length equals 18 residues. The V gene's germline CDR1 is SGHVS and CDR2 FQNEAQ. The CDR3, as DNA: TGTGCCAGCAGCTTAGCGCTATTACTAGCGGGAGACGAAGAGACCCAGTACTTC. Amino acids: CASSLALLLAGDEETQYF.

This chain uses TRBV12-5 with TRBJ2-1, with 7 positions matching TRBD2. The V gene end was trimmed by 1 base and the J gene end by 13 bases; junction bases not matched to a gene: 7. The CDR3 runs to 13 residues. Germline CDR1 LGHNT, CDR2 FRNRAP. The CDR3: CASGLEPGLPQFF. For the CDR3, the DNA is TGTGCTAGTGGTTTGGAGCCGGGACTACCCCAGTTCTTC.

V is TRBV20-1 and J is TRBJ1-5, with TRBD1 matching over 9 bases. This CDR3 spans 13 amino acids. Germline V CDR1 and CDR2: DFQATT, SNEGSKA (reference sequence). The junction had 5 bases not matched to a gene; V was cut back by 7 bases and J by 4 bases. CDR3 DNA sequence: TGCAGTGTAGGGACAGGGCTTAATCAGCCCCAGCATTTT. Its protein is CSVGTGLNQPQHF.

The CDR3 protein is CASNRDGTGYTF. CDR3 DNA sequence: TGTGCTAGTAACAGGGATGGAACTGGCTACACCTTC. V usage is TRBV12-5 and J usage is TRBJ1-2; a possible D gene is TRBD1 (6 bases). Trimming removed 8 bases at V and 7 bases at J, with 14 bases between. The CDR3 spans 12 residues. CDR1 and CDR2 (germline): LGHNT, FRNRAP.

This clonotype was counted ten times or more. CDR3 coding DNA: TGCAGTGCTGGGTGGGATGCAGATACGCAGTATTTT. Translated: CSAGWDADTQYF. The chain employs TRBV20-1 and TRBJ2-3; D is unclear. The CDR3 sequence is 12 residues long. The germline V gene encodes CDR1 DFQATT and CDR2 SNEGSKA (reference sequence). V was shortened by 5 bases and J by 4 bases, with 10 bases between the two germline ends.

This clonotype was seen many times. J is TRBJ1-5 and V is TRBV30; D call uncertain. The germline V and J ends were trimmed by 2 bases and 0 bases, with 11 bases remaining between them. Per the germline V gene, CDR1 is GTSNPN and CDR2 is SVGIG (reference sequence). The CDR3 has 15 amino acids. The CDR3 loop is CAWSRSVHSNQPQHF. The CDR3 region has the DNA TGTGCCTGGAGTCGGTCAGTCCATAGCAATCAGCCCCAGCATTTT.

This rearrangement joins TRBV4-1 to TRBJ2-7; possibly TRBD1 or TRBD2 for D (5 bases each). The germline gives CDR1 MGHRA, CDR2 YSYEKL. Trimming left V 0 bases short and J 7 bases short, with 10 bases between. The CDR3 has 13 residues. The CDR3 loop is CASSQEGWGEQYV. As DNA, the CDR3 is TGCGCCAGCAGCCAAGAAGGGTGGGGGGAGCAGTACGTC.

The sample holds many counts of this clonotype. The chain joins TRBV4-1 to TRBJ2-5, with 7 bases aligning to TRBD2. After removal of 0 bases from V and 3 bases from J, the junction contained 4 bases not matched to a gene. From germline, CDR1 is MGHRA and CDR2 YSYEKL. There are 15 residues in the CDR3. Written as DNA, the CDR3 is TGCGCCAGCAGCCAAGACGGCGGGAGTAAAGAGACCCAGTACTTC. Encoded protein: CASSQDGGSKETQYF.

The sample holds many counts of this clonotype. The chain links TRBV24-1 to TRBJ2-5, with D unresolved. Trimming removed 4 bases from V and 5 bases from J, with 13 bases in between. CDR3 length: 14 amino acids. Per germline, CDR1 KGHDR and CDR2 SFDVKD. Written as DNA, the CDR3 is TGTGCCACCAGTGAATCGCCGTCGCGGGAGACCCAGTACTTC. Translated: CATSESPSRETQYF.

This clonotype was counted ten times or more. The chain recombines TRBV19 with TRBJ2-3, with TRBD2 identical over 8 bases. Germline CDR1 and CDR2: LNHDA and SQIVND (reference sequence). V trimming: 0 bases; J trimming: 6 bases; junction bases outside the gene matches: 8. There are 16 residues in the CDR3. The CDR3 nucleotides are TGTGCCAGTAGTATAGATCCGCCGGGAGGGACTGATACGCAGTATTTT. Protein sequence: CASSIDPPGGTDTQYF.

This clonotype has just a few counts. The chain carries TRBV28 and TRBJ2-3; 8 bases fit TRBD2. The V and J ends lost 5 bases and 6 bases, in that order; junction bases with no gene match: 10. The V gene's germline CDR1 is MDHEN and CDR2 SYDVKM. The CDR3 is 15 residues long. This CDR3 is CASSGAGEKADTQYF. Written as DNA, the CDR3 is TGTGCCAGCAGTGGAGCGGGAGAAAAGGCGGATACGCAGTATTTT. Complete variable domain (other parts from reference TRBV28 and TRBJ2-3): DVKVTQSSRYLVKRTGEKVFLECVQDMDHENMFWYRQDPGLGLRLIYFSYDVKMKEKGDIPEGYSVSREKKERFSLILESASTNQTSMYLCASSGAGEKADTQYFGPGTRLTVL.

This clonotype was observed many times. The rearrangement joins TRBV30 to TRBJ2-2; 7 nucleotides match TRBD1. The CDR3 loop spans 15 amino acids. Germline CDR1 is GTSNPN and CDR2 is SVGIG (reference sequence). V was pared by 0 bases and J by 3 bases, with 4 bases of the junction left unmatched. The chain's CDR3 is CAWSVSGQDTGELFF. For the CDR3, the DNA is TGTGCCTGGAGTGTATCTGGACAGGACACCGGGGAGCTGTTTTTT. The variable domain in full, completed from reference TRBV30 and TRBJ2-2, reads SQTIHQWPATLVQPVGSPLSLECTVEGTSNPNLYWYRQAAGRGLQLLFYSVGIGQISSEVPQNLSASRPQDRQFILSSKKLLLSDSGFYLCAWSVSGQDTGELFFGEGSRLTVL.